The clone carrying this T cell receptor beta chain has at least ten counts. Trimming pared 3 bases from V and 0 bases from J, leaving 5 bases between. CDR1 is ENHRY, CDR2 SYGVKD, per germline. CDR3 length: 13 amino acids. Specified time point: blood at routine non-recurrence follow-up after resection. Whole RNA obtained from tumor, nontumor lung or frozen PBMC underwent sequencing without sorting. These data are taken from a study of spatial heterogeneity in lung cancer. A single record per CDR3 protein comes from TCRdb applying MiXCR to the 5' RACE reads. The profile covers about 120,000 distinct CDR3 sequences, with about 12% appearing a single time and 16% taken by the ten largest.

The TCR sequence derives from a male donor with early-stage non-small cell lung cancer. The source material was PBMCs, sampled at follow-up. The chain is built from TRBV10-3 and TRBJ1-1, with a weak D call TRBD1 (5 bases). The CDR3 protein is CAISDRVNTEAFF. CDR3 nucleotides: TGTGCCATCAGTGACAGGGTGAACACTGAAGCTTTCTTT.